Presented here are 22 T cell receptor beta chains from one specimen sequenced in a study of OX40 agonist ivuxolimab in advanced cancers. Clones were read by immunoSEQ multiplex PCR, and TCRdb kept only the in-frame ones, dropping some. The sample lists 68,000 or so clones; roughly 80% were seen once. Source: CD4+ or CD8+ T cells sorted from blood, taken in a trial of the OX40 agonist ivuxolimab. These TCRs come from an adult with an advanced solid tumor such as melanoma, head and neck, liver or kidney cancer.

The gene calls are TRBV29-1 and TRBJ2-1; 9 bases agree with TRBD1. Germline-derived CDR1 and CDR2 are SQVTM and ANQGSEA. The CDR3 consists of 13 residues. The trim removed 3 bases at V and 7 bases at J, leaving 4 bases unmatched. The chain's CDR3 is CSVDRGQGNEQFF. Written as DNA, the CDR3 is TGCAGCGTTGATCGCGGACAGGGGAATGAGCAGTTCTTC.

This chain uses TRBV19 with TRBJ1-6; weak D call: TRBD1 (6 bases). Trimming removed 2 bases at V and 8 bases at J, with 16 bases between. This CDR3 contains 16 residues. Germline-derived CDR1 and CDR2 are LNHDA and SQIVND (reference sequence). The CDR3 bases are TGTGCCAGTAGTATAAGGCCACCGGGGGCCGATTCACCCCTCCACTTT. It codes for CASSIRPPGADSPLHF. The full variable domain, with the rest looked up from reference TRBV19 and TRBJ1-6, is DGGITQSPKYLFRKEGQNVTLSCEQNLNHDAMYWYRQDPGQGLRLIYYSQIVNDFQKGDIAEGYSVSREKKESFPLTVTSAQKNPTAFYLCASSIRPPGADSPLHFGNGTRLTVT.

The V gene is TRBV4-2, the J gene TRBJ1-2, with 7 bases matching TRBD1. Germline trimming cut 0 bases from V and 4 bases from J; bases unmatched to any gene: 5. The CDR3 runs to 15 residues. CDR1 is LGHNA, CDR2 YNFKEQ, per germline. CDR3 sequence reads: CASSQEEGAGYGYTF. CDR3 bases: TGTGCCAGCAGCCAAGAGGAGGGGGCGGGCTATGGCTACACCTTC.

The rearrangement links TRBV2 to TRBJ1-1; 10 bases map to TRBD1. The length of the CDR3 is 14 residues. Germline CDR1 SNHLY, CDR2 FYNNEI. With V trimmed by 7 bases and J by 2 bases, 4 bases remained unmatched. CDR3 bases: TGTGCCAGCACGGGGACAGGGGTAAACACTGAAGCTTTCTTT. Translated, it gives CASTGTGVNTEAFF.

This clone was picked up many times. Within the sample, other DNA sequences also encode this same CDR3. The chain couples TRBV10-3 to TRBJ1-1, with D possibly matching TRBD1 (6 bases). Germline V gene sequence: CDR1 ENHRY, CDR2 SYGVKD. V gave up 10 bases and J gave up 0 bases, with 12 bases separating them. CDR3 length: 13 residues. The CDR3 is CATRQDLNTEAFF. CDR3 DNA sequence: TGTGCCACTCGACAGGACCTGAACACTGAAGCTTTCTTT.

The V call is TRBV4-1, the J call TRBJ1-1; unclear D gene. The germline gives CDR1 MGHRA, CDR2 YSYEKL. The V end was cut by 4 bases, the J end by 2 bases, with 20 bases between. This CDR3 region has 17 residues. CDR3 nucleotide sequence: TGCGCCAGCAGCCTTCCCCGCCCGGGAGGGATAAACACTGAAGCTTTCTTT. It is translated as CASSLPRPGGINTEAFF.

Written as DNA, the CDR3 is TGTGCCAGCAGCTTGGGGGGGCGAGCAGAGACCCAGTACTTC. Translated, it gives CASSLGGRAETQYF. The chain is built from TRBV5-6 and TRBJ2-5; D is perhaps TRBD1 (6 bases). Trimming took off 0 bases at V and 4 bases at J, with 10 bases between the two ends. CDR3 length: 14 amino acids. CDR1 is SGHDT and CDR2 is YYEEEE in the germline V gene.

The count of this clone is one. The V call is TRBV28, the J call TRBJ2-7; 13 bases agree with TRBD2. In germline, CDR1 is MDHEN, CDR2 SYDVKM. V was pared by 8 bases and J by 6 bases, with 16 bases of the junction left unmatched. The CDR3 has 17 residues. The CDR3 protein is CASYPQGLAGVFSEQYF. DNA of the CDR3: TGTGCCAGCTACCCCCAAGGACTAGCGGGAGTCTTCTCCGAGCAGTACTTC.

This sequence joins TRBV10-3 and TRBJ2-2; weak D call: TRBD1 (6 bases). V was cut by 0 bases and J by 0 bases, with 17 bases left in between. Looked up from germline, CDR1 is ENHRY and CDR2 is SYGVKD. The CDR3 runs to 19 residues. CDR3 in DNA: TGTGCCATCAGTGAGTCAGGGGGAGCAGCTCATTCGAACACCGGGGAGCTGTTTTTT. Protein: CAISESGGAAHSNTGELFF.

V and J are TRBV19 and TRBJ1-2; 9 bases agree with TRBD1. CDR1 is LNHDA and CDR2 is SQIVND in the germline V gene (reference sequence). The CDR3 consists of 14 residues. V lost 4 bases, J lost 7 bases, and 7 bases stayed unmatched. The CDR3 DNA reads TGTGCCAGTAGTAACCCGGGACAGGGAGCTGGCTACACCTTC. This codes for CASSNPGQGAGYTF. Looking up the rest from reference TRBV19 and TRBJ1-2 gives the full variable domain: DGGITQSPKYLFRKEGQNVTLSCEQNLNHDAMYWYRQDPGQGLRLIYYSQIVNDFQKGDIAEGYSVSREKKESFPLTVTSAQKNPTAFYLCASSNPGQGAGYTFGSGTRLTVV.

The gene calls are TRBV25-1 and TRBJ2-3; the D is unclear. CDR3 length: 15 amino acids. Germline CDR1 is MGHDK and CDR2 is SYGVNS. Between the trimmed V and J ends, which lost 5 bases and 1 base, there was a span of 13 bases. The CDR3 DNA reads TGTGCCAGCAGTCCCCTAGATGAGGGCACAGATACGCAGTATTTT. It encodes CASSPLDEGTDTQYF.

This clone was seen only once. The rearrangement uses TRBV5-1 and TRBJ1-5, with TRBD1 as a possible D gene (5 bases). Germline V gene data show CDR1 as SGHRS and CDR2 as YFSETQ. Trimming took 2 bases from V and 4 from J, leaving 10 bases between them. This CDR3 spans 14 amino acids. The CDR3 region is CASSFGGINQPQHF. CDR3 sequence (DNA): TGCGCCAGCAGCTTCGGGGGGATAAATCAGCCCCAGCATTTT.

The chain's CDR3 is CASSYSPDPSTDTQYF. The CDR3 bases are TGTGCCAGCAGTTACTCTCCGGACCCGAGCACAGATACGCAGTATTTT. V usage is TRBV6-6 and J usage is TRBJ2-3; D gene ambiguous. CDR3 length: 16 residues. Germline CDR1 and CDR2: MNHNY and SVGAGI (reference sequence). V lost 0 bases to trimming and J lost 0 bases, with 10 bases between them.

The chain employs TRBV6-5 and TRBJ1-4; D gene ambiguous. The CDR3 sequence is 11 residues long. Germline V CDR1 and CDR2: MNHEY, SVGAGI. The V gene lost 5 bases and the J gene lost 14 bases, with 12 bases spanning the gap. The CDR3 nucleotides read TGTGCCAGCAGTGGACCAAGAGGTCTGTTTTTT. Its translation: CASSGPRGLFF.

Only one count was recorded for this clone. The chain recombines TRBV19 with TRBJ1-1; 8 nucleotides agree with TRBD1. This CDR3 has 15 amino acids. Germline assignment: CDR1 LNHDA and CDR2 SQIVND (reference sequence). The J segment lost 4 bases and the V segment lost 3 bases, leaving 7 bases of the junction unmatched. The CDR3 bases are TGTGCCAGTAGTATGAGTGGACAGGGCAGCACTGAAGCTTTCTTT. It encodes CASSMSGQGSTEAFF. Supplemented by reference TRBV19 and TRBJ1-1, the full variable domain reads DGGITQSPKYLFRKEGQNVTLSCEQNLNHDAMYWYRQDPGQGLRLIYYSQIVNDFQKGDIAEGYSVSREKKESFPLTVTSAQKNPTAFYLCASSMSGQGSTEAFFGQGTRLTVV.

The chain combines TRBV6-5 with TRBJ1-4; D unresolved. V was pared by 4 bases and J by 0 bases, with 9 bases between. Germline lookup yields CDR1 MNHEY and CDR2 SVGAGI. CDR3 length: 15 amino acids. The CDR3 DNA sequence: TGTGCCAGCAGTTCCGACCCTGCAACTAATGAAAAACTGTTTTTT. This encodes CASSSDPATNEKLFF.

A few counts support this clone. J is TRBJ1-1 and V is TRBV7-2; no definite D call. CDR1 and CDR2 (germline): SGHTA, FQGNSA. V shed 5 bases and J shed 11 bases, with 12 bases lying between them. This CDR3 spans 11 amino acids. CDR3 region: CASSEAGKAFF. DNA of the CDR3: TGTGCCAGCAGCGAGGCCGGGAAGGCTTTCTTT.

This clone was detected only once. The J gene is TRBJ2-1, the V gene TRBV9, with D perhaps matching TRBD2 (6 bases). The CDR3 length is 15 residues. Germline V gene data show CDR1 as SGDLS and CDR2 as YYNGEE. Between the trimmed V and J ends, which lost 3 bases and 0 bases, there was a span of 10 bases. The CDR3 loop reads CASSARRASYNEQFF. The CDR3 DNA reads as TGTGCCAGCAGCGCCAGGAGGGCCTCCTACAATGAGCAGTTCTTC.

The chain links TRBV4-1 to TRBJ2-3, with 9 bases lining up with TRBD2. The length of the CDR3 is 15 residues. Germline lookup yields CDR1 MGHRA and CDR2 YSYEKL. V lost 4 bases, J lost 0 bases, and 2 bases stayed unmatched. CDR3 residues: CASSRGGGSTDTQYF. Written as DNA, the CDR3 is TGCGCCAGCAGCCGCGGGGGGGGAAGCACAGATACGCAGTATTTT.

This clone showed up just once. The sample holds other DNA sequences that translate to the same CDR3. This sequence joins TRBV18 and TRBJ2-2; D is undetermined. V lost 4 bases, J lost 3 bases, and 3 bases lay in between. Germline V CDR1 and CDR2: KGHSH, LQKENI. CDR3 size: 12 residues. The CDR3, as DNA: TGTGCCAGCTCACGAGACACCGGGGAGCTGTTTTTT. Amino acids: CASSRDTGELFF.

The chain is built from TRBV27 and TRBJ1-6, with D possibly TRBD1 on 6 matching bases. Trimming took 2 bases from V and 11 from J, leaving 10 bases between them. Per the germline V gene, CDR1 is MNHEY and CDR2 is SMNVEV (reference sequence). CDR3 length: 13 amino acids. CDR3 sequence: CASSLRGDPPLHF. CDR3 nucleotides: TGTGCCAGCAGTTTAAGGGGGGACCCACCCCTCCACTTT.

The chain carries TRBV23-1 and TRBJ1-6; D call uncertain. TRBV23-1 is an ORF for which the function is uncertain. The CDR3 loop spans 15 amino acids. Trimming pared 0 bases from V and 7 bases from J, leaving 10 bases between. CDR3 amino acids: CASSQSEGANSPLHF. The CDR3 coding sequence is TGCGCCAGCAGTCAATCAGAGGGTGCCAATTCACCCCTCCACTTT.